These T cell receptor beta chains were read from a single sample in a study of blood T cell repertoires in COVID-19. Assay used: immunoSEQ multiplex PCR; TCRdb lists only in-frame clones, some missing. Here the sample spans about 190,000 clones, around 83% being singletons. The sequenced sample was peripheral blood. These receptors were collected from a man in his forties or fifties with active or convalescent COVID-19. The CDR3 runs from the conserved cysteine through the conserved F or W. The D gene is left open where the match is weak. Clone size, where shown, is once, few, many, or a class for clones that have expanded.

clone_size: few; j_call: TRBJ1-4; v_call: TRBV2; d_call: .; cdr3_nt: TGTGCCAGCAGACGTTTGGTGGGGGAGGATGAAAAACTGTTTTTT; cdr3_aa: CASRRLVGEDEKLFF
clone_size: .; j_call: TRBJ1-2; v_call: TRBV6-5; d_call: .; cdr3_nt: TGTGCCAGCAGTTACTCGAGGGCCGTCTATGGCTACACCTTC; cdr3_aa: CASSYSRAVYGYTF
clone_size: .; j_call: TRBJ2-2; v_call: TRBV5-4; d_call: .; cdr3_nt: TGTGCCAGCAGCTTGGGGGTGCAGGGGGGTACCGGGGAGCTGTTTTTT; cdr3_aa: CASSLGVQGGTGELFF
clone_size: .; j_call: TRBJ2-2; v_call: TRBV19; d_call: .; cdr3_nt: TGTGCCAGTAGTATAGGGTTACAGGTCACCGGGGAGCTGTTTTTT; cdr3_aa: CASSIGLQVTGELFF
clone_size: .; j_call: TRBJ1-1; v_call: TRBV11-2; d_call: .; cdr3_nt: TGTGCCAGCAGCTTAAGGGGAACTCTGAACACTGAAGCTTTCTTT; cdr3_aa: CASSLRGTLNTEAFF
clone_size: .; j_call: TRBJ2-7; v_call: TRBV21-1; d_call: .; cdr3_nt: TGTGCCAGCAGAACCATAATGGGGCTAGCGGGAGGGCCTTCCCACGAGCAGTACTTC; cdr3_aa: CASRTIMGLAGGPSHEQYF
clone_size: .; j_call: TRBJ1-6; v_call: TRBV12-3/TRBV12-4; d_call: .; cdr3_nt: TGTGCCAGCAGCCCAGGGTATAATTCACCCCTCCACTTT; cdr3_aa: CASSPGYNSPLHF
clone_size: .; j_call: TRBJ1-4; v_call: TRBV20-1; d_call: .; cdr3_nt: TGCAGTGCTAGAGGTGGGCAAAAACTGTTTTTT; cdr3_aa: CSARGGQKLFF
clone_size: .; j_call: TRBJ2-2; v_call: TRBV6-2/TRBV6-3; d_call: .; cdr3_nt: TGTGCCAGCAGTTTCGGTGCCGGGGAGCTGTTTTTT; cdr3_aa: CASSFGAGELFF
clone_size: .; j_call: TRBJ1-5; v_call: TRBV10-3; d_call: TRBD1; cdr3_nt: TGTGCCATCAGTGGGGACAGGGCGAGCAATCAGCCCCAGCATTTT; cdr3_aa: CAISGDRASNQPQHF
clone_size: .; j_call: TRBJ2-7; v_call: TRBV5-1; d_call: TRBD2; cdr3_nt: TGCGCCAGCAGCAGCTCCGCTAGCGGGCCTCCCTACGAGCAGTACTTC; cdr3_aa: CASSSSASGPPYEQYF
clone_size: .; j_call: TRBJ2-3; v_call: TRBV6-6; d_call: .; cdr3_nt: TGTGCCGCCGGGGGGCGGGCAACTAGCACAGATACGCAGTATTTT; cdr3_aa: CAAGGRATSTDTQYF
clone_size: .; j_call: TRBJ2-7; v_call: TRBV21-1; d_call: .; cdr3_nt: TGTGCCAGCAGCAGGGGGGACAGGGCCGCCTACGAGCAGTACTTC; cdr3_aa: CASSRGDRAAYEQYF
clone_size: .; j_call: TRBJ2-1; v_call: TRBV3-1/TRBV3-2; d_call: TRBD2; cdr3_nt: TGTGCCAGCAGGAGGCTAGCGGGGGATTACAATGAGCAGTTCTTC; cdr3_aa: CASRRLAGDYNEQFF
clone_size: .; j_call: TRBJ2-2; v_call: TRBV5-8; d_call: .; cdr3_nt: TGTGCCAGCAGCAATAGCGGCCTCAAAAAACCGGTGGAGCTGTTTTTT; cdr3_aa: CASSNSGLKKPVELFF
clone_size: .; j_call: TRBJ2-6; v_call: TRBV18; d_call: .; cdr3_nt: TGTGCCAGCTCACCCGACACGCCTGGGGCCAACGTCCTGACTTTC; cdr3_aa: CASSPDTPGANVLTF
clone_size: .; j_call: TRBJ2-1; v_call: TRBV11-1; d_call: TRBD2; cdr3_nt: TGTGCCAGCAGCCGAGCCAGACTAGCGGGCTACAATGAGCAGTTCTTC; cdr3_aa: CASSRARLAGYNEQFF
clone_size: .; j_call: TRBJ1-5; v_call: TRBV30; d_call: .; cdr3_nt: TGTGCCTGGAGTGTAGGAGGGGTCAGCAATCAGCCCCAGCATTTT; cdr3_aa: CAWSVGGVSNQPQHF
clone_size: .; j_call: TRBJ2-7; v_call: TRBV4-3; d_call: TRBD2; cdr3_nt: TGCGCCAGCAGCCAAGAGGGGGGGAGGAGGGAGCAGTACTTC; cdr3_aa: CASSQEGGRREQYF
clone_size: .; j_call: TRBJ2-7; v_call: TRBV4-1; d_call: .; cdr3_nt: TGCGCCAGCAGCCAAGATGACATTAGCTCCTACGAGCAGTACTTC; cdr3_aa: CASSQDDISSYEQYF
clone_size: .; j_call: TRBJ1-4; v_call: TRBV14; d_call: .; cdr3_nt: TGTGCCAGCAGCCAGCAGGGTTGGACTGAAAAACTGTTTTTT; cdr3_aa: CASSQQGWTEKLFF
clone_size: .; j_call: TRBJ2-3; v_call: TRBV5-6; d_call: TRBD2; cdr3_nt: TGTGCCAGCAGCTCTGTAGCGGGCCCAGGCACAGATACGCAGTATTTT; cdr3_aa: CASSSVAGPGTDTQYF
clone_size: .; j_call: TRBJ2-7; v_call: TRBV28; d_call: .; cdr3_nt: TGTGCCAGCAGCCCAGGTGGCAGGGGAACCTACGAGCAGTACTTC; cdr3_aa: CASSPGGRGTYEQYF
clone_size: .; j_call: TRBJ1-6; v_call: TRBV7-9; d_call: .; cdr3_nt: TGTGCCAGCAGCTTAGAGGGGGGGTCACCCCTCCACTTT; cdr3_aa: CASSLEGGSPLHF
clone_size: .; j_call: TRBJ2-1; v_call: TRBV5-1; d_call: TRBD2; cdr3_nt: TGCGCCAGCAGCTTGCCGACTAGCGGACTACGGGGGAATGAGCAGTTCTTC; cdr3_aa: CASSLPTSGLRGNEQFF
clone_size: .; j_call: TRBJ2-5; v_call: TRBV5-1; d_call: TRBD2; cdr3_nt: TGCGCCAGCAGCCACGGACTAGCGCCTAACCAAGAGACCCAGTACTTC; cdr3_aa: CASSHGLAPNQETQYF
clone_size: .; j_call: TRBJ2-3; v_call: TRBV10-3; d_call: TRBD1; cdr3_nt: TGTGCCATCAACGAGGTGGGGACAGCAGATACGCAGTATTTT; cdr3_aa: CAINEVGTADTQYF
clone_size: .; j_call: TRBJ2-5; v_call: TRBV7-2; d_call: TRBD1; cdr3_nt: TGTGCCAGCAGTACAGGGGGTCAAGAGACCCAGTACTTC; cdr3_aa: CASSTGGQETQYF
clone_size: .; j_call: TRBJ1-6; v_call: TRBV27; d_call: .; cdr3_nt: TGTGCCAGCAGGCCAGGTTCCCTAACTAATTCACCCCTCCACTTT; cdr3_aa: CASRPGSLTNSPLHF
clone_size: .; j_call: TRBJ2-3; v_call: TRBV5-1; d_call: .; cdr3_nt: TGCGCCAGCAGCTCGGAGCGTCTCACAGATACGCAGTATTTT; cdr3_aa: CASSSERLTDTQYF
clone_size: .; j_call: TRBJ2-7; v_call: TRBV2; d_call: .; cdr3_nt: TGTGCCAGCATCGGGACTTCCCAACTTCCCTACGAGCAGTACTTC; cdr3_aa: CASIGTSQLPYEQYF
clone_size: .; j_call: TRBJ1-1; v_call: TRBV7-8; d_call: .; cdr3_nt: TGTGCCAGCAGTCGGGAGGGTGAAGCTTTCTTT; cdr3_aa: CASSREGEAFF
clone_size: .; j_call: TRBJ2-5; v_call: TRBV20-1; d_call: .; cdr3_nt: TGCAGTGCAGCGAATAAAGAGACCCAGTACTTC; cdr3_aa: CSAANKETQYF
clone_size: .; j_call: TRBJ2-1; v_call: TRBV4-3; d_call: .; cdr3_nt: TGCGCCAGCAGTATTAGTAGGAGTGAGCAGTTCTTC; cdr3_aa: CASSISRSEQFF
clone_size: .; j_call: TRBJ2-2; v_call: TRBV15; d_call: .; cdr3_nt: TGTGCCACCAGCAGAGATAGACAGGTTGCCGGGGAGCTGTTTTTT; cdr3_aa: CATSRDRQVAGELFF
clone_size: few; j_call: TRBJ2-5; v_call: TRBV7-2; d_call: TRBD2; cdr3_nt: TGTGCCAGCAGCTTAGGCGGGGGAAGCCAAGAGACCCAGTACTTC; cdr3_aa: CASSLGGGSQETQYF
clone_size: .; j_call: TRBJ1-3; v_call: TRBV2; d_call: TRBD1; cdr3_nt: TGTGCCAGCAGGGATGAATGGACAGGGCTCTCTGGAAACACCATATATTTT; cdr3_aa: CASRDEWTGLSGNTIYF
clone_size: .; j_call: TRBJ2-5; v_call: TRBV19; d_call: TRBD1; cdr3_nt: TGTGCCAGTAGTGTCGACAGGGGAGAAGAGACCCAGTACTTC; cdr3_aa: CASSVDRGEETQYF
clone_size: medium-sized; j_call: TRBJ2-1; v_call: TRBV6-5; d_call: TRBD2; cdr3_nt: TGTGCCAGCAGCCCCGGGACGGGGGGTAATGAGCAGTTCTTC; cdr3_aa: CASSPGTGGNEQFF
clone_size: .; j_call: TRBJ1-5; v_call: TRBV19; d_call: .; cdr3_nt: TGTGCCAGTAGCACAACTGGGACAACCGATAATCAGCCCCAGCATTTT; cdr3_aa: CASSTTGTTDNQPQHF
clone_size: .; j_call: TRBJ2-2; v_call: TRBV7-6; d_call: .; cdr3_nt: TGTGCCAGCAGGGGTTTGTTGTTGGGAGGAACCGGGGAGCTGTTTTTT; cdr3_aa: CASRGLLLGGTGELFF
clone_size: .; j_call: TRBJ2-7; v_call: TRBV5-1; d_call: TRBD1; cdr3_nt: TGCGCCAGCAGCTGGACAGGGTCCTACGAGCAGTACTTC; cdr3_aa: CASSWTGSYEQYF